Below are 27 T cell receptor beta chains sequenced from a single sample in a study of blood T cell repertoires in COVID-19. Only in-frame clones appear in the TCRdb table, and some are missing; sequencing was by immunoSEQ multiplex PCR. The sample carries under 130,000 clones, roughly four fifths recorded once. Sequencing input: peripheral blood. These receptors were collected from a woman in her 70s with acute or convalescent COVID-19.

The chain joins TRBV28 to TRBJ1-6; 8 nucleotides agree with TRBD1. Per germline, CDR1 MDHEN and CDR2 SYDVKM. The CDR3 loop spans 14 amino acids. The junction had 10 bases not matched to a gene; V was cut back by 10 bases and J by 8 bases. This CDR3 reads CATLGGQGYSPLHF. DNA for the CDR3: TGTGCCACCCTCGGCGGACAGGGTTATTCACCCCTCCACTTT.

This sequence joins TRBV19 and TRBJ2-2; 7 bases are a match to TRBD2. The CDR3 is made up of 17 amino acids. CDR1 is LNHDA, CDR2 SQIVND, per germline (reference sequence). V gave up 3 bases and J gave up 0 bases; unmatched junction bases: 7. This CDR3 reads CASSMKTSVTNTGELFF. As DNA, the CDR3 is TGTGCCAGTAGTATGAAAACTAGCGTCACGAACACCGGGGAGCTGTTTTTT.

The J gene is TRBJ2-3, the V gene TRBV18; 7 bases agree with TRBD2. Germline V lookup: CDR1 KGHSH, CDR2 LQKENI. Germline trimming cut 3 bases from V and 4 bases from J; bases unmatched to any gene: 10. The CDR3 is 16 residues long. The CDR3 DNA reads TGTGCCAGCTCACCCCCGGCGGGGGTCCCGCCAGATACGCAGTATTTT. Its translation: CASSPPAGVPPDTQYF.

V gene TRBV4-1 combines with J gene TRBJ1-3; D is perhaps TRBD1 (5 bases). The CDR3 is 15 amino acids. V was cut by 0 bases and J by 1 base, with 7 bases left in between. Germline V lookup: CDR1 MGHRA, CDR2 YSYEKL. The CDR3 protein is CASSQDGGSGNTIYF. The CDR3 coding sequence is TGCGCCAGCAGCCAAGACGGGGGATCTGGAAACACCATATATTTT.

This clone was detected only once. The rearrangement uses TRBV5-5 and TRBJ2-7; 9 bases map to TRBD2. CDR3 length: 17 residues. The V gene end was trimmed by 5 bases and the J gene end by 3 bases; junction bases not matched to a gene: 15. Per germline, CDR1 SGHKS and CDR2 YYEKEE (reference sequence). CDR3 residues: CASRPSLALAGIYEQYF. The CDR3 nucleotides read TGTGCCAGCAGGCCTTCATTGGCACTAGCGGGTATCTACGAGCAGTACTTC. Using reference TRBV5-5 and TRBJ2-7 for the parts outside the CDR3, the full variable domain is DAGVTQSPTHLIKTRGQQVTLRCSPISGHKSVSWYQQVLGQGPQFIFQYYEKEERGRGNFPDRFSARQFPNYSSELNVNALLLGDSALYLCASRPSLALAGIYEQYFGPGTRLTVT.

The V call is TRBV2, the J call TRBJ1-2; the match to TRBD1 covers 9 bases. Germline loops: CDR1 SNHLY, CDR2 FYNNEI. V dropped 7 bases and J dropped 4; count of bases not matched to a gene: 10. The CDR3 contains 15 residues. The CDR3 is CASKYGTGSVYGYTF. CDR3 bases: TGTGCCAGCAAGTACGGGACAGGGTCGGTCTATGGCTACACCTTC.

The chain employs TRBV28 and TRBJ2-7, with unresolved D. From germline, CDR1 is MDHEN and CDR2 SYDVKM. The V gene lost 1 base and the J gene lost 3 bases, with 4 bases spanning the gap. The CDR3 spans 12 residues. The CDR3 reads CASSLSIYEQYF. DNA of the CDR3: TGTGCCAGCAGTTTATCAATCTACGAGCAGTACTTC. Filled out from reference TRBV28 and TRBJ2-7, the complete variable domain reads DVKVTQSSRYLVKRTGEKVFLECVQDMDHENMFWYRQDPGLGLRLIYFSYDVKMKEKGDIPEGYSVSREKKERFSLILESASTNQTSMYLCASSLSIYEQYFGPGTRLTVT.

The genes are TRBV27 and TRBJ1-5; the match to TRBD1 covers 7 bases. The CDR3 is 13 residues long. CDR1 and CDR2 from the germline V gene are MNHEY and SMNVEV (reference sequence). V trimming: 5 bases; J trimming: 7 bases; junction bases outside the gene matches: 5. The CDR3 nucleotides are TGTGCCAGCAGTATACTACAGGGGCAGCCCCAGCATTTT. It yields the protein CASSILQGQPQHF.

The chain has TRBV7-2 and TRBJ2-1; possible D gene TRBD1, 5 bases. The CDR3 covers 14 residues. Trimming shortened V by 5 bases and J by 3 bases, and 11 bases separated the two germline ends. CDR1 is SGHTA, CDR2 FQGNSA, per germline. The CDR3 DNA reads as TGTGCCAGCAGCCCCCAAGGGGTCTACAATGAGCAGTTCTTC. Amino acids: CASSPQGVYNEQFF.

The chain uses TRBV19 and TRBJ1-1; D is undetermined. V lost 8 bases to trimming and J lost 1 base, with 17 bases between them. Germline values: CDR1 LNHDA, CDR2 SQIVND (reference sequence). This CDR3 contains 15 residues. The CDR3 DNA reads TGTGCCAGTGGGCCCGCCGCAGGCCGGAACACTGAAGCTTTCTTT. Amino acid sequence: CASGPAAGRNTEAFF.

V and J are TRBV14 and TRBJ1-2; 8 positions match TRBD1. This CDR3 region has 15 residues. CDR1 and CDR2 from the germline V gene are SGHDN and FVKESK. J lost 2 bases, V lost 3 bases, and 5 bases had no gene match. This CDR3 is CASSQWTGWNYGYTF. CDR3 nucleotides: TGTGCCAGCAGCCAGTGGACAGGGTGGAACTATGGCTACACCTTC.

V is TRBV24-1 and J is TRBJ1-4; 12 bases map to TRBD1. This CDR3 has 14 amino acids. With V trimmed by 4 bases and J by 11 bases, 4 bases remained unmatched. Per germline, CDR1 KGHDR and CDR2 SFDVKD. CDR3: CATSDRGQGAKLFF. The CDR3 DNA is TGTGCCACCAGTGACCGGGGACAGGGGGCGAAACTGTTTTTT.

The chain links TRBV19 to TRBJ2-7; 8 bases are a match to TRBD1. The germline V gene encodes CDR1 LNHDA and CDR2 SQIVND (reference sequence). This CDR3 comprises 15 residues. Losses at the gene ends were 6 bases for V and 0 bases for J; bases not matched to a gene: 7. The CDR3 region has the DNA TGTGCCAGTAGAGGGGACAGGACCGGCTCCTACGAGCAGTACTTC. It codes for CASRGDRTGSYEQYF. Complete variable domain (other parts from reference TRBV19 and TRBJ2-7): DGGITQSPKYLFRKEGQNVTLSCEQNLNHDAMYWYRQDPGQGLRLIYYSQIVNDFQKGDIAEGYSVSREKKESFPLTVTSAQKNPTAFYLCASRGDRTGSYEQYFGPGTRLTVT.

The chain uses TRBV5-5 and TRBJ1-1; a possible D gene is TRBD1 (6 bases). The V end lost 0 bases, the J end lost 6 bases, and 12 bases lay between the germline ends. This CDR3 comprises 14 residues. The germline V gene encodes CDR1 SGHKS and CDR2 YYEKEE (reference sequence). The CDR3 protein is CASSLVPQGAEAFF. In DNA form, the CDR3 reads TGTGCCAGCAGCTTGGTGCCACAGGGAGCTGAAGCTTTCTTT.

V and J are TRBV6-6 and TRBJ2-7, with a weak D call TRBD2 (6 bases). The CDR3 consists of 14 residues. Germline V CDR1 and CDR2: MNHNY, SVGAGI (reference sequence). V shed 2 bases and J shed 2 bases, with 10 bases lying between them. CDR3 nucleotide sequence: TGTGCCAGCAGTTACGGGCTAGCGACCTACGAGCAGTACTTC. Its protein product is CASSYGLATYEQYF.

This chain connects TRBV6-5 to TRBJ1-2; TRBD1 might be the D (5 bases). Germline V gene sequence: CDR1 MNHEY, CDR2 SVGAGI. CDR3 length: 14 amino acids. Deletions cut 2 bases from V and 8 bases from J, with 15 bases between. The CDR3 reads CASSYLNRGSGYTF. The CDR3 DNA reads as TGTGCCAGCAGTTACCTCAATCGGGGGTCCGGCTACACCTTC.

This rearrangement joins TRBV11-3 to TRBJ2-1; 10 bases agree with TRBD2. Germline values: CDR1 SGHNT, CDR2 YENEEA. Trimming at V came to 2 bases and at J to 6 bases, leaving 1 base not matched to a gene. The CDR3 loop spans 14 amino acids. The CDR3 nucleotides are TGTGCCAGCAGCTTACTAGCGGGAGCCAATGAGCAGTTCTTC. Protein: CASSLLAGANEQFF.

This clone was observed a single time. CDR3 loop: CASSLSLAGGLFYEQYF. The CDR3 DNA reads as TGCGCCAGCAGCTTGAGTCTAGCGGGAGGGCTCTTCTACGAGCAGTACTTC. This chain uses TRBV5-1 with TRBJ2-7; TRBD2 aligns across 12 bases. Germline values: CDR1 SGHRS, CDR2 YFSETQ. The junction had 8 bases not matched to a gene; V was cut back by 1 base and J by 3 bases. The CDR3 contains 17 residues.

The chain links TRBV30 to TRBJ1-2; 7 bases fit TRBD1. Germline CDR1 reads GTSNPN; CDR2 reads SVGIG (reference sequence). This CDR3 spans 14 amino acids. The V segment lost 3 bases and the J segment 4 bases; nucleotides outside the gene matches: 8. This chain's CDR3 is CAWSAQGGSYGYTF. The CDR3 DNA reads as TGTGCCTGGAGCGCCCAGGGGGGTAGCTATGGCTACACCTTC.

This chain joins TRBV6-5 and TRBJ1-3; D uncertain. CDR3 length: 15 amino acids. Germline CDR1 MNHEY, CDR2 SVGAGI. V was cut by 7 bases and J by 0 bases, with 13 bases left in between. The CDR3 DNA sequence: TGTGCCAGCAAGGTGGGCAGAAGCTCTGGAAACACCATATATTTT. Amino acids: CASKVGRSSGNTIYF.

The chain employs TRBV6-5 and TRBJ1-5; D call uncertain. The CDR3 consists of 13 residues. Germline loops: CDR1 MNHEY, CDR2 SVGAGI. Between the trimmed V and J ends, which lost 7 bases and 4 bases, there was a span of 11 bases. This chain's CDR3 is CASTVTGNQPQHF. In DNA form, the CDR3 reads TGTGCCAGCACTGTTACGGGGAATCAGCCCCAGCATTTT.

The CDR3 bases are TGCGCCAGCAGCCAATCATCGACCTGGGGGGTTGAGCAGTTCTTC. Its translation: CASSQSSTWGVEQFF. The chain uses TRBV4-1 and TRBJ2-1; the D gene is possibly TRBD2 (6 bases). Germline V CDR1 and CDR2: MGHRA, YSYEKL. This CDR3 has 15 residues. The ends were cut back, 2 bases at V and 9 bases at J, with 17 bases in the middle.

This chain links TRBV6-5 with TRBJ1-2; 8 nucleotides line up with TRBD1. The CDR3 is 15 residues long. The V gene's germline CDR1 is MNHEY and CDR2 SVGAGI. The junction had 12 bases not matched to a gene; V was cut back by 7 bases and J by 5 bases. This chain's CDR3 is CASTIRRGREYGYTF. CDR3 bases: TGTGCCAGCACCATTCGCAGGGGGCGCGAGTATGGCTACACCTTC.

The chain recombines TRBV4-1 with TRBJ2-3, with D perhaps matching TRBD1 (6 bases). Trimming took 0 bases from V and 4 from J, leaving 14 bases between them. In germline, CDR1 is MGHRA, CDR2 YSYEKL. The CDR3 spans 16 residues. The CDR3 protein is CASSQERTATADTQYF. The CDR3 DNA follows: TGCGCCAGCAGCCAAGAAAGGACAGCCACGGCAGATACGCAGTATTTT.

Only one count was recorded for this clone. V is TRBV27 and J is TRBJ2-2; D is unclear. CDR3 length: 15 residues. Between the trimmed V and J ends, which lost 3 bases and 0 bases, there was a span of 8 bases. Germline lookup yields CDR1 MNHEY and CDR2 SMNVEV (reference sequence). DNA of the CDR3: TGTGCCAGCAGTTTGCAGTTCGCGAACACCGGGGAGCTGTTTTTT. Its translation is CASSLQFANTGELFF.

The chain combines TRBV30 with TRBJ2-3; 8 bases are a match to TRBD2. Unmatched junction bases numbered 10, after V lost 4 bases and J lost 4 bases. Germline V gene sequence: CDR1 GTSNPN, CDR2 SVGIG (reference sequence). The CDR3 spans 15 residues. The DNA of the CDR3 is TGTGCCTGGACACGAGGGAGCGGGAGAGCAGATACGCAGTATTTT. Amino acids: CAWTRGSGRADTQYF.

CDR3 loop: CASIGGSTDTQYF. The DNA of the CDR3 is TGTGCCAGCATCGGCGGGAGCACAGATACGCAGTATTTT. J is TRBJ2-3 and V is TRBV3-1 (or the pseudogene TRBV3-2); maybe TRBD2 (5 bases). CDR1 is LGHDT and CDR2 is YNNKEL in the germline V gene (reference sequence). Trimming cost V 7 bases and J 0 bases, with 8 bases left between them. This CDR3 comprises 13 residues.